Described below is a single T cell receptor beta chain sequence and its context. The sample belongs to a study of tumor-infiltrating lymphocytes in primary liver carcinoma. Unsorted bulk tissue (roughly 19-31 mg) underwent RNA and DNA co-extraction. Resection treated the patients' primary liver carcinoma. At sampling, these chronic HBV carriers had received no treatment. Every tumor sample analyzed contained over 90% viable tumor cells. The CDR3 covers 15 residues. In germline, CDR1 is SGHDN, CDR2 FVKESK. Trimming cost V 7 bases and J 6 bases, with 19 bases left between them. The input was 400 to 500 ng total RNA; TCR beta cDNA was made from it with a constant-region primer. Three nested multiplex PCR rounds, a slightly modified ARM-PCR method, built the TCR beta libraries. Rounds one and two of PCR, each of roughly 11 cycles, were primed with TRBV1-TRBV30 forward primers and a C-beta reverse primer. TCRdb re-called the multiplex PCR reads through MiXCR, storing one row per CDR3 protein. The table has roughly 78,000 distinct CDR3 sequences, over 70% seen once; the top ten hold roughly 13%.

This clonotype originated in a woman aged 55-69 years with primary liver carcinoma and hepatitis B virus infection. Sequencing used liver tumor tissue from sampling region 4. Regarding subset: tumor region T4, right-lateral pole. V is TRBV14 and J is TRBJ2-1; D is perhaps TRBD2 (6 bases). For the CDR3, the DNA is TGTGCCAGCAACCAGGCAATTAGGGGACTCAATGAGCAGTTCTTC. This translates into CASNQAIRGLNEQFF. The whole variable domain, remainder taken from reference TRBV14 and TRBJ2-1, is EAGVTQFPSHSVIEKGQTVTLRCDPISGHDNLYWYRRVMGKEIKFLLHFVKESKQDESGMPNNRFLAERTGGTYSTLKVQPAELEDSGVYFCASNQAIRGLNEQFFGPGTRLTVL.